The present TCR beta chain was sequenced within a study of blood T cell repertoires in COVID-19 (dated by TCRdb to between 2020 and 2021). About the study as a whole: Samples from collaborators originated in the United States, Italy and Spain and spanned both the acute and convalescent phases of COVID-19. The material from the prospective study consisted of cDNA or gDNA derived from T cells, B-cell-depleted T cells, or PBMCs. The dataset comprised deeply sampled blood TCRbeta repertoires from subjects exposed to, actively infected with, or recovered from COVID-19. The repertoires were released in a freely available public database intended as a resource for research on the immune response to SARS-CoV-2. The samples were drawn from the first 160 participants of the ongoing ImmuneRACE study and from over 950 subjects provided by 6 global collaborators. Sample metadata almost always included a de-identified subject ID, COVID-19 status, age in years and sex. Where HLA class I and class II types were available, the types were taken from metadata supplied by the sample provider, not from assay-based typing. Summary of the overall study and its limitations: The amount of clinical and demographic metadata varied by source and participant and was provided uncurated.

This clone was detected many times. There is no known antigen for this receptor. No base quality values were provided; no much bigger clone lies one nucleotide off. Participants in the prospective study were enrolled through a virtual design, were aged 18 to 89 years, and lived in 24 United States geographic areas. Cohort assignment in the prospective study relied on participant-reported clinical history from a screening survey and a study questionnaire. Recovered participants in ImmuneRACE Cohort 3 were defined as having two consecutive negative NP/OP PCR tests, clearance from a healthcare professional, or resolution of symptoms. In the prospective study, whole blood, serum and a nasopharyngeal or oropharyngeal swab were collected from each participant by mobile phlebotomists. Over a roughly two-month period, participants in the prospective study had the option of providing additional blood draws and questionnaires. Before DNA extraction, blood samples from the prospective study were shipped at room temperature or frozen.

TCRbeta CDR3 regions were amplified from genomic DNA using the immunoSEQ Assay, a bias-controlled multiplex PCR. As for how the authors treated the data: Within the assay, amplification of reference gene primers was used to estimate how many nucleated cells each sample contained. Sequence reads were collapsed and filtered to measure the absolute abundance of every unique TCRbeta CDR3 rearrangement. For each sample, productive Simpson clonality was calculated as the square root of Simpson's diversity index over productive rearrangements. Entries here come from immuneACCESS through TCRdb and include only in-frame sequences with V and J called. Some clones fail to appear in such tables; in the studies checked, an unresolved V gene covers under half of the shortfall, and the cause of the remainder is unknown. The V and J calls and clone size were taken over from that table, and D and trimming were inferred from the DNA. The sample has nearly 400,000 clones on record, roughly 91% of them singletons. The top ten constitute less than 2% of the sample.

This TCR came from a woman in her twenties or thirties who had recovered from COVID-19. Sequencing was carried out using PBMCs or T cells enriched from blood (not recorded which).

The DNA reads as follows: TGTGCCAGCAGCCTCCTCCGGGGTGACGCCGGGGAGCTGTTTTTT. The resulting protein is CASSLLRGDAGELFF. The chain is assembled from TRBV7-8 and TRBJ2-2; matching of 5 bases hints at TRBD2 as the D gene. From the cysteine through the phenylalanine, the CDR3 covers 15 amino acids. Of all the DNA, just the CDR3 is kept, 45 bases in frame from base 1. The junction shows trimming of 5 bases on V and 6 bases on J, plus 16 bases between the germline ends. CDR1 and CDR2 (SGHVS, FQNEAQ) derive from the germline V gene.